What follows are 25 T cell receptor beta chains derived from one specimen sequenced in a study of shared clonotypes between healthy human individuals. Here immunoSEQ multiplex PCR was the method, and the copy in TCRdb shows in-frame clones only, minus some. The table lists more than 550,000 clones, 92% of them singletons. CD45RO-negative, CCR7-selected cells formed the naive CD8 fraction, which excluded terminally differentiated effector memory CD45RA+ cells. The sample consisted of naive CD8+ T cells sorted from blood. These receptors were obtained from a man aged 25 to 45 in good health.

The chain is built from TRBV7-2 and TRBJ1-5; D unclear. V was cut by 5 bases and J by 0 bases, with 5 bases left in between. The CDR3 is 13 residues long. CDR1 is SGHTA, CDR2 FQGNSA, per germline. The CDR3 protein is CASSRDSNQPQHF. CDR3 nucleotide sequence: TGTGCCAGCAGCCGAGATAGCAATCAGCCCCAGCATTTT.

The rearrangement joins TRBV6-1 to TRBJ2-3, with D hard to call. CDR3 size: 14 residues. Trimming cost V 2 bases and J 4 bases, with 10 bases left between them. Germline V gene sequence: CDR1 MNHNS, CDR2 SASEGT. DNA for the CDR3: TGTGCCAGCAGTGAAATCGAGGACCCAGATACGCAGTATTTT. It yields the protein CASSEIEDPDTQYF.

The chain combines TRBV30 with TRBJ1-2; a possible D gene is TRBD1 (6 bases). CDR1 and CDR2 (germline): GTSNPN, SVGIG (reference sequence). CDR3 length: 13 amino acids. Between the trimmed V and J ends, which lost 8 bases and 1 base, there was a span of 14 bases. The chain's CDR3 is CAGEGGLNYGYTF. CDR3 DNA: TGTGCCGGAGAGGGGGGGCTTAACTATGGCTACACCTTC.

The CDR3 sequence is CASSPNRVGRETYEQYF. The CDR3 bases are TGTGCCAGCAGCCCTAACAGGGTGGGGAGGGAGACCTACGAGCAGTACTTC. The chain uses TRBV11-2 and TRBJ2-7, with TRBD2 as a possible D gene (7 bases). V was clipped by 5 bases and J by 2 bases, with 22 bases between them. The CDR3 contains 17 residues. Germline CDR1 SGHAT, CDR2 FQNNGV.

CDR3 residues: CASGFFQEGATNEKLFF. The CDR3 nucleotides are TGCGCCAGCGGATTCTTTCAGGAGGGGGCGACTAATGAAAAACTGTTTTTT. The J gene is TRBJ1-4, the V gene TRBV10-2; TRBD1 matches 7 bases. CDR1 and CDR2 from the germline V gene are WSHSY and SAAADI. Unmatched junction bases numbered 14, after V lost 8 bases and J lost 2 bases. The CDR3 has 17 residues.

Concerning this clone itself: The same CDR3 arises from other DNA sequences in this sample as well. The gene calls are TRBV27 and TRBJ2-7; 10 bases are a match to TRBD2. Germline lookup yields CDR1 MNHEY and CDR2 SMNVEV (reference sequence). V was clipped by 8 bases and J by 2 bases; unmatched bases: 6. The CDR3 contains 14 residues. CDR3 protein: CASSRGLAAYEQYF. DNA for the CDR3: TGTGCCAGCTCTCGCGGACTAGCGGCCTACGAGCAGTACTTC.

The chain couples TRBV10-3 to TRBJ2-7; 7 nucleotides line up with TRBD2. Germline V gene lookup returns CDR1 ENHRY and CDR2 SYGVKD. CDR3 size: 16 residues. Trimming cost V 2 bases and J 2 bases; bases outside gene matches: 9. This CDR3 reads CAISEGTSATAYEQYF. The CDR3 DNA reads as TGTGCCATCAGTGAGGGAACTAGCGCGACTGCCTACGAGCAGTACTTC.

As to this clone: Other DNA variants within this sample encode the same CDR3. The chain combines TRBV6-5 with TRBJ2-7; 8 bases map to TRBD2. Trimming removed 2 bases from V and 1 base from J; junction bases left unmatched: 4. The CDR3 length is 15 residues. Germline V lookup: CDR1 MNHEY, CDR2 SVGAGI. The DNA for the CDR3 is TGTGCCAGCAGTTACGGGGCGGGGGGTTCCTACGAGCAGTACTTC. It yields the protein CASSYGAGGSYEQYF.

This chain joins TRBV29-1 and TRBJ2-7; the match to TRBD2 covers 14 bases. The germline V gene has CDR1 SQVTM and CDR2 ANQGSEA. The CDR3 covers 15 residues. With V trimmed by 5 bases and J by 2 bases, 5 bases remained unmatched. The CDR3 nucleotides read TGCAGCGTTCTTGGACTAGCGGGAGGTGCCTACGAGCAGTACTTC. Protein: CSVLGLAGGAYEQYF.

The chain links TRBV2 to TRBJ1-4, with 10 bases that match TRBD1. CDR1 and CDR2 (germline): SNHLY, FYNNEI. This CDR3 spans 17 amino acids. V trimming: 5 bases; J trimming: 4 bases; junction bases outside the gene matches: 10. DNA for the CDR3: TGTGCCAGCAGTACCGGGACAGGGGACTTCTATAATGAAAAACTGTTTTTT. Protein: CASSTGTGDFYNEKLFF.

J is TRBJ1-1 and V is TRBV4-1, with TRBD1 identical over 8 bases. V lost 3 bases and J lost 6; bases outside the gene matches: 6. The CDR3 is 14 residues long. Germline V CDR1 and CDR2: MGHRA, YSYEKL. CDR3 nucleotides: TGCGCCAGCAGCCATAGGACAGGGATCGCTGAAGCTTTCTTT. Its protein is CASSHRTGIAEAFF.

The V gene is TRBV6-5, the J gene TRBJ2-7, with D uncertain. The CDR3 sequence is 15 residues long. In germline, CDR1 is MNHEY, CDR2 SVGAGI. The germline V and J ends were trimmed by 0 bases and 7 bases, with 16 bases remaining between them. CDR3 DNA sequence: TGTGCCAGCAGTTACTCGAGCCCCAAAATGGGGGAGCAGTACTTC. Its translation: CASSYSSPKMGEQYF.

Concerning this clone: Other nucleotide sequences from this sample produce the same CDR3. V gene TRBV27 combines with J gene TRBJ2-1; D is unresolved. The V and J ends lost 1 base and 4 bases respectively, with 5 bases between them. This CDR3 comprises 13 residues. Germline CDR1 reads MNHEY; CDR2 reads SMNVEV (reference sequence). The CDR3 DNA sequence: TGTGCCAGCAGTTTATACAGTTACAATGAGCAGTTCTTC. Amino acid sequence: CASSLYSYNEQFF.

This clone was counted once. Distinct nucleotide sequences in the sample also encode this CDR3. The chain uses TRBV19 and TRBJ2-1; 9 bases agree with TRBD2. The CDR3 has 15 amino acids. CDR1 is LNHDA, CDR2 SQIVND, per germline (reference sequence). V was pared by 1 base and J by 2 bases, with 0 bases of the junction left unmatched. The DNA for the CDR3 is TGTGCCAGTAGTATAGTAGCGGGGGCCTACAATGAGCAGTTCTTC. It codes for CASSIVAGAYNEQFF.

CDR3 region: CASGQQGARGYTF. CDR3 DNA: TGTGCTAGTGGACAACAGGGCGCTCGGGGCTACACCTTC. The rearrangement uses TRBV12-5 and TRBJ1-2, with D perhaps TRBD1 (6 bases). CDR3 length: 13 residues. The V and J ends lost 6 bases and 8 bases respectively, with 16 bases between them. Germline V CDR1 and CDR2: LGHNT, FRNRAP.

This chain uses TRBV2 with TRBJ1-3; D not resolved. Germline CDR1 and CDR2: SNHLY and FYNNEI. This CDR3 region has 12 residues. The V end was cut by 6 bases, the J end by 2 bases, with 5 bases between. CDR3 in amino acids: CASRDTGNTIYF. The CDR3 DNA reads TGTGCCAGCAGGGATACTGGAAACACCATATATTTT. The entire variable domain, with the rest obtained from reference TRBV2 and TRBJ1-3, is as follows: EPEVTQTPSHQVTQMGQEVILRCVPISNHLYFYWYRQILGQKVEFLVSFYNNEISEKSEIFDDQFSVERPDGSNFTLKIRSTKLEDSAMYFCASRDTGNTIYFGEGSWLTVV.

This clone was observed once. The chain carries TRBV18 and TRBJ1-6; D remains ambiguous. Germline CDR1 KGHSH, CDR2 LQKENI. Trimming shortened V by 0 bases and J by 9 bases, and 9 bases separated the two germline ends. The CDR3 sequence is 14 residues long. Here the CDR3 reads CASSPPFGSSPLHF. The DNA of the CDR3 is TGTGCCAGCTCACCACCGTTTGGGAGTTCACCCCTCCACTTT.

The chain carries TRBV6-5 and TRBJ2-2; no clear D. Germline lookup yields CDR1 MNHEY and CDR2 SVGAGI. Trimming left V 3 bases short and J 4 bases short, with 9 bases between. CDR3 size: 14 residues. In DNA, the CDR3 is TGTGCCAGCAGTTATGGCCTATCCACCGGGGAGCTGTTTTTT. As protein: CASSYGLSTGELFF.

The chain joins TRBV28 to TRBJ2-1; D perhaps matches TRBD1 (5 bases). The germline V gene encodes CDR1 MDHEN and CDR2 SYDVKM. This CDR3 has 12 residues. Trimming took off 6 bases at V and 8 bases at J, with 11 bases between the two ends. The CDR3 coding sequence is TGTGCCAGCAGCCAAAGGGGCTATGAGCAGTTCTTC. This translates into CASSQRGYEQFF.

The gene calls are TRBV11-2 and TRBJ2-1; the match to TRBD2 covers 8 bases. CDR3 size: 16 residues. CDR1 and CDR2 (germline): SGHAT, FQNNGV. V was clipped by 0 bases and J by 5 bases; unmatched bases: 6. CDR3 sequence (DNA): TGTGCCAGCAGCTTAGATGAGCGGGAGTGGCACAATGAGCAGTTCTTC. Its translation is CASSLDEREWHNEQFF.

This chain links TRBV11-3 with TRBJ2-1; D possibly matches TRBD1 or TRBD2 (6 bases each). The CDR3 is 15 residues long. Germline CDR1 reads SGHNT; CDR2 reads YENEEA. Between the trimmed V and J ends, which lost 2 bases and 5 bases, there was a span of 13 bases. The DNA for the CDR3 is TGTGCCAGCAGCTTACGGACGGGGGCACACAATGAGCAGTTCTTC. The encoded protein is CASSLRTGAHNEQFF.

This clone was seen only once. The rearrangement links TRBV27 to TRBJ2-7; D perhaps matches TRBD1 (6 bases). Trimming stripped 3 bases from V and 3 bases from J, with 12 bases between. The CDR3 extends over 14 amino acids. The germline CDR1 and CDR2 sequences are MNHEY and SMNVEV (reference sequence). The CDR3 is CASSLGAWGYEQYF. For the CDR3, the DNA is TGTGCCAGCAGTTTGGGGGCTTGGGGCTACGAGCAGTACTTC.

Regarding this clone: One end of the junction fails to match germline, which may point to a read error. V and J are TRBV7-7 and TRBJ2-2, with TRBD2 as a possible D gene (5 bases). Germline assignment: CDR1 SSHAT and CDR2 FNYEAQ (reference sequence). The CDR3 spans 14 residues. Here the CDR3 reads CASSPGLNTGELFF. The DNA for the CDR3 is TGTGCTAGCAGCCCTGGACTGAACACCGGGGAGCTGTTTTTT.

The gene calls are TRBV28 and TRBJ2-7; no clear D. Between the trimmed V and J ends, which lost 7 bases and 3 bases, there was a span of 10 bases. The CDR3 runs 12 residues. The germline V gene has CDR1 MDHEN and CDR2 SYDVKM. CDR3: CASNLGSYEQYF. CDR3 nucleotides: TGTGCCAGCAATTTGGGCAGCTACGAGCAGTACTTC.

This clone was counted a single time. This rearrangement joins TRBV28 to TRBJ2-2, with 8 positions matching TRBD2. CDR1 and CDR2 (germline): MDHEN, SYDVKM. The CDR3 loop spans 15 amino acids. Trimming removed 7 bases from V and 6 bases from J; junction bases left unmatched: 10. For the CDR3, the DNA is TGTGCCAGCACCATTTTGGGACTAGTCCCCGGGGAGCTGTTTTTT. This sequence encodes CASTILGLVPGELFF.